One sample yielded the 2 T cell receptor beta chains listed below, sequenced in a study of T cells in Graves' hyperthyroidism and ophthalmopathy (dated by TCRdb to between 2018 and 2020). The method was multiplex PCR. Sequencing took place on an Illumina HiSeq 2000. The TCR beta CDR3 regions were amplified from RNA transcripts. The first round of RT-PCR for the TCR CDR3 was performed with the HTBI primer set and the Qiagen OneStep RT-PCR kit. TCRdb reanalyzed the raw reads on its own, using fastp at Q25 for trimming and MiXCR for clone calling, and kept in-frame beta chains. Here each entry gathers all rows of one CDR3 protein and keeps the most common genes and DNA. A total of 350,000 or so distinct CDR3 sequences appear in this sample, 15% to 20% of them only once. The ten largest clones capture about a sixth of the sample. The sequencing input was blood. The source is a woman in her thirties or forties with Graves' ophthalmopathy.

This clonotype was seen ten or more times. The chain combines TRBV20-1 with TRBJ1-3; D is unclear. Germline assignment: CDR1 DFQATT and CDR2 SNEGSKA (reference sequence). The germline V and J ends were trimmed by 0 bases and 5 bases, with 8 bases remaining between them. This CDR3 region has 13 residues. The CDR3 DNA reads as TGCAGTGCTAGAGATAATTCCCGAAACACCATATATTTT. Translated: CSARDNSRNTIYF.

This CDR3 reads CAWSVLFFKGFSGNTIYF. The CDR3 nucleotides read TGTGCCTGGAGTGTACTCTTTTTTAAGGGATTCTCTGGAAACACCATATATTTT. The chain combines TRBV30 with TRBJ1-3; unclear D gene. Germline CDR1 and CDR2: GTSNPN and SVGIG (reference sequence). Between the trimmed V and J ends, which lost 0 bases and 0 bases, there was a span of 18 bases. This CDR3 has 18 residues. Full variable domain (outside the CDR3, taken from reference TRBV30 and TRBJ1-3): SQTIHQWPATLVQPVGSPLSLECTVEGTSNPNLYWYRQAAGRGLQLLFYSVGIGQISSEVPQNLSASRPQDRQFILSSKKLLLSDSGFYLCAWSVLFFKGFSGNTIYFGEGSWLTVV.